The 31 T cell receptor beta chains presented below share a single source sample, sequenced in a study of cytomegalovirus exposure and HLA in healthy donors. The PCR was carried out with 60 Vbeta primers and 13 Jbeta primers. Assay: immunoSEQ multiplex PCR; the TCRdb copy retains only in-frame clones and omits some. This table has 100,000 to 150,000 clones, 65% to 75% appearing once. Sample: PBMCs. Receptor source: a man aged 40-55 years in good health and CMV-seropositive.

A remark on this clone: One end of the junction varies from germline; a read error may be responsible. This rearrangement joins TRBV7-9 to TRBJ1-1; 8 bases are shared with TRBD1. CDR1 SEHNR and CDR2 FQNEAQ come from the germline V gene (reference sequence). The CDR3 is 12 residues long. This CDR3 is CSSSTTGVEAFF. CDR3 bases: TGTTCCAGCAGCACGACAGGGGTTGAAGCTTTCTTT.

The CDR3 loop is CASKQGAAYEQYF. The CDR3 region has the DNA TGTGCCAGCAAACAGGGGGCGGCGTACGAGCAGTACTTC. This chain uses TRBV6-5 with TRBJ2-7; TRBD1 agrees at 9 bases. Germline CDR1 and CDR2: MNHEY and SVGAGI. The CDR3 is 13 residues long. V trimming: 7 bases; J trimming: 4 bases; junction bases outside the gene matches: 5.

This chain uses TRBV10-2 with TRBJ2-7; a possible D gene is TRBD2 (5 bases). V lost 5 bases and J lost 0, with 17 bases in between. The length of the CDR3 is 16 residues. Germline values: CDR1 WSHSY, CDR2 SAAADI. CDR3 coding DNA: TGCGCCAGCAGTAAAGGAATGGGAGCGAGCTCCTACGAGCAGTACTTC. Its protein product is CASSKGMGASSYEQYF.

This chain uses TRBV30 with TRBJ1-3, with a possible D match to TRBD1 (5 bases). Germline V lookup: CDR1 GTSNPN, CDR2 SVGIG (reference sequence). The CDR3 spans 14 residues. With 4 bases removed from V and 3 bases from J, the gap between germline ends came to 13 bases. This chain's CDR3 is CAWTKTAGGNTIYF. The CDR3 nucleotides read TGTGCCTGGACGAAGACAGCGGGTGGAAACACCATATATTTT.

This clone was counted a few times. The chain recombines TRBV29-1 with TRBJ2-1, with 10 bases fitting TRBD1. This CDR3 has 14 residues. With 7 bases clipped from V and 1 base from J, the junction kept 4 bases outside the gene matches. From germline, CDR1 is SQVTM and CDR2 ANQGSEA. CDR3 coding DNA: TGCAGCGGGGGGGACAGGGGTTCCTACAATGAGCAGTTCTTC. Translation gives CSGGDRGSYNEQFF.

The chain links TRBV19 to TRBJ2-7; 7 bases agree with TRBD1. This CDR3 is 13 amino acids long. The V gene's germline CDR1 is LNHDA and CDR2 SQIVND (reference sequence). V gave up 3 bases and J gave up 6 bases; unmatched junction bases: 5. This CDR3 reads CASSIQAGGEQYF. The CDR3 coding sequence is TGTGCCAGTAGTATTCAGGCAGGGGGCGAGCAGTACTTC.

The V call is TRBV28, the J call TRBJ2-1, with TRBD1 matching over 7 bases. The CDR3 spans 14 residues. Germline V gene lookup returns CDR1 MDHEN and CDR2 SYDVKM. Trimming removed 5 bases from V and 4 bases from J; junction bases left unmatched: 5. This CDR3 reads CASSLGQDYNEQFF. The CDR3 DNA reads TGTGCCAGCAGTCTCGGACAGGATTACAATGAGCAGTTCTTC.

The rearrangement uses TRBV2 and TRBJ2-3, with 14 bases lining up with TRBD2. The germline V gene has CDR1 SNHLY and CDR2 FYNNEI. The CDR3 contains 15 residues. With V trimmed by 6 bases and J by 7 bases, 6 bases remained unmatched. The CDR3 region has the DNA TGTGCCAGCAGGAGACTAGCGGGGGGGCTAAATACGCAGTATTTT. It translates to CASRRLAGGLNTQYF.

CDR3 protein: CASSQGYGDYEQYF. The CDR3 DNA is TGCGCCAGCAGCCAAGGCTACGGAGACTACGAGCAGTACTTC. This chain connects TRBV4-1 to TRBJ2-7; unclear D gene. The CDR3 loop spans 14 amino acids. Per germline, CDR1 MGHRA and CDR2 YSYEKL. V was pared by 1 base and J by 3 bases, with 10 bases between.

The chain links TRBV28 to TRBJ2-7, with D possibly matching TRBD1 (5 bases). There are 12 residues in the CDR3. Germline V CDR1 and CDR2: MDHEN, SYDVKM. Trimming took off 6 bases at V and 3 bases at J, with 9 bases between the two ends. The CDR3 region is CASRTDSYEQYF. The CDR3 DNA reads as TGTGCCAGCAGAACTGACAGCTACGAGCAGTACTTC.

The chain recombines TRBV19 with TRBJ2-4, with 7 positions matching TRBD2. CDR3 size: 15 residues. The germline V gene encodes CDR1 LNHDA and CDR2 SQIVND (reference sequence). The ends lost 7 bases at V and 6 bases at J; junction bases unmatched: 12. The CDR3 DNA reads TGTGCCAGTATGGGGAGGACTAGTCAGCGAAACATTCAGTACTTC. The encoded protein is CASMGRTSQRNIQYF.

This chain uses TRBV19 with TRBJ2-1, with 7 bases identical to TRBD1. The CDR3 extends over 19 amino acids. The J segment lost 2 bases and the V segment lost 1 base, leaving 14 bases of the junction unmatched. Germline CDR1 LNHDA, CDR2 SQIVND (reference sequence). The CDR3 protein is CASSIGGRAGGSAYNEQFF. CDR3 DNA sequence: TGTGCCAGTAGTATAGGGGGCAGGGCAGGGGGTTCGGCCTACAATGAGCAGTTCTTC. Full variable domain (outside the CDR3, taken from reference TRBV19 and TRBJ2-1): DGGITQSPKYLFRKEGQNVTLSCEQNLNHDAMYWYRQDPGQGLRLIYYSQIVNDFQKGDIAEGYSVSREKKESFPLTVTSAQKNPTAFYLCASSIGGRAGGSAYNEQFFGPGTRLTVL.

CDR3 sequence (DNA): TGCGCCAGCAGCCCTGGACAGGGGGGAGGTAAGAACACTGAAGCTTTCTTT. Translated: CASSPGQGGGKNTEAFF. This sequence joins TRBV4-1 and TRBJ1-1; 10 nucleotides line up with TRBD1. This CDR3 is 17 amino acids long. The J segment lost 1 base and the V segment lost 4 bases, leaving 9 bases of the junction unmatched. Germline V CDR1 and CDR2: MGHRA, YSYEKL.

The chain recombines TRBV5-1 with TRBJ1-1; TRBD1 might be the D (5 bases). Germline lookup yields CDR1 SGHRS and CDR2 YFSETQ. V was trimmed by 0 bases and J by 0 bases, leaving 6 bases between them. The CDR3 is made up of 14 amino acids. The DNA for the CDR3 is TGCGCCAGCAGCTTGGACAGGATGAACACTGAAGCTTTCTTT. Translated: CASSLDRMNTEAFF. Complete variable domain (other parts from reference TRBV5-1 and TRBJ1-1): KAGVTQTPRYLIKTRGQQVTLSCSPISGHRSVSWYQQTPGQGLQFLFEYFSETQRNKGNFPGRFSGRQFSNSRSEMNVSTLELGDSALYLCASSLDRMNTEAFFGQGTRLTVV.

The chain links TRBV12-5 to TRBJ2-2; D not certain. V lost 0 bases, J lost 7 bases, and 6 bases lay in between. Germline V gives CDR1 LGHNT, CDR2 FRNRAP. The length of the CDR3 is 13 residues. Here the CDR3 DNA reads TGTGCTAGTGGTTTGGTAGGAGTCGGGGAGCTGTTTTTT. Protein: CASGLVGVGELFF.

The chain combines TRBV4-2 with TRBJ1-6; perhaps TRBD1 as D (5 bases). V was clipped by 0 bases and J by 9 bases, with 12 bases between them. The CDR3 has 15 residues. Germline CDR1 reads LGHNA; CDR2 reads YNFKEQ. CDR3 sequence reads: CASSQEEGVGSPLHF. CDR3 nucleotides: TGTGCCAGCAGCCAAGAGGAAGGGGTCGGTTCACCCCTCCACTTT.

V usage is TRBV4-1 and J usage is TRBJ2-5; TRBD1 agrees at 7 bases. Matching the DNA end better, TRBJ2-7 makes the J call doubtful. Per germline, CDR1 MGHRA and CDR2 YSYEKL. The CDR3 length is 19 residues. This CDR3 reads CASSQGSAGGRGSSYEQYF. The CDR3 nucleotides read TGCGCCAGCAGCCAAGGGTCGGCAGGGGGAAGGGGATCTTCCTACGAGCAGTACTTC.

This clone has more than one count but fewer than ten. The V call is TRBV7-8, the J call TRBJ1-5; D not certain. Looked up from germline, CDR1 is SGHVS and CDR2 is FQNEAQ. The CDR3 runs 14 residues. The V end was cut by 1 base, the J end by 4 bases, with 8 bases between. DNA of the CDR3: TGTGCCAGCAGCTTAGAGCGGAAAAATCAGCCCCAGCATTTT. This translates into CASSLERKNQPQHF.

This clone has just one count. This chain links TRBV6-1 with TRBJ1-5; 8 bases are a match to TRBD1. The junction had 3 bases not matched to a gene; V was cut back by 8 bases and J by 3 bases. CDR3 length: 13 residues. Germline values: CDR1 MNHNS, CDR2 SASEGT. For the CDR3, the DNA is TGTGCCAGCTCGGGACAGGACAATCAGCCCCAGCATTTT. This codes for CASSGQDNQPQHF.

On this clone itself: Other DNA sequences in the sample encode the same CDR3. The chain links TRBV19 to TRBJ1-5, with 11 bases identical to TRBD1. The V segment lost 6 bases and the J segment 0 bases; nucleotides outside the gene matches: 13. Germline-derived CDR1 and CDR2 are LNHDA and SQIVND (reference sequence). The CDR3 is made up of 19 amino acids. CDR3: CASSRLVTGTGGSNQPQHF. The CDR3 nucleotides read TGTGCCAGTAGCCGATTGGTAACCGGGACAGGGGGTAGCAATCAGCCCCAGCATTTT.

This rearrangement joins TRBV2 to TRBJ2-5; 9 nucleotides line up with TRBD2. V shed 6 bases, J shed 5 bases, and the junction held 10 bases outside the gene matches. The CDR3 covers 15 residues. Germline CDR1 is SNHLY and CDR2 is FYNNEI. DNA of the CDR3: TGTGCCAGCAGCATCGGACTAGCGTCCGGGGAGACCCAGTACTTC. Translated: CASSIGLASGETQYF.

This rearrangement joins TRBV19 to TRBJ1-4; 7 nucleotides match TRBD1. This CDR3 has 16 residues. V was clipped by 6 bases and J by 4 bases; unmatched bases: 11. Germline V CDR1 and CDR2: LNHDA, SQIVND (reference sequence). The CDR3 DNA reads TGTGCCAGTAGAGACAGGGCACAGGGGTTTAATGAAAAACTGTTTTTT. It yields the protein CASRDRAQGFNEKLFF.

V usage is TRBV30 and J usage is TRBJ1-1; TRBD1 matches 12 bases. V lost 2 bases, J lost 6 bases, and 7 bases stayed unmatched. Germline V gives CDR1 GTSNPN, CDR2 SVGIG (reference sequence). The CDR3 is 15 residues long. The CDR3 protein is CAWSTGDRGRPEAFF. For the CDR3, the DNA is TGTGCCTGGAGTACTGGGGACAGGGGGCGACCTGAAGCTTTCTTT.

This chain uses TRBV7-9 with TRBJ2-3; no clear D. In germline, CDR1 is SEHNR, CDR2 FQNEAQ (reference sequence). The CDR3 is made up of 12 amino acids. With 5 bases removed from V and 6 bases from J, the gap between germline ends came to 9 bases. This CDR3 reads CASSAWPDTQYF. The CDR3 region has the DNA TGTGCCAGCAGCGCCTGGCCGGATACGCAGTATTTT.

The CDR3 region is CATPGRNQPQHF. The DNA for the CDR3 is TGTGCCACACCAGGGCGGAATCAGCCCCAGCATTTT. The chain combines TRBV2 with TRBJ1-5; the D gene is possibly TRBD1 (5 bases). The germline V and J ends were trimmed by 10 bases and 4 bases, with 11 bases remaining between them. Germline CDR1 reads SNHLY; CDR2 reads FYNNEI. The CDR3 is 12 residues long.

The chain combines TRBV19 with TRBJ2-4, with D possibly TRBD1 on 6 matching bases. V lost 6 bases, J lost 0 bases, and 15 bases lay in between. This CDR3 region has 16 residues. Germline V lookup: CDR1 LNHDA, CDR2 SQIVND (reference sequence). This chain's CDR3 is CASSPGRGGAKNIQYF. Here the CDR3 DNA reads TGTGCCAGTAGCCCAGGGAGAGGGGGAGCCAAAAACATTCAGTACTTC.

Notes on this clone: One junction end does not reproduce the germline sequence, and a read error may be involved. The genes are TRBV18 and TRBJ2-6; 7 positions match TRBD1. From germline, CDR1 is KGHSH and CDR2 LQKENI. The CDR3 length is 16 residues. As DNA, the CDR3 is TGTGTCAGCTCACCCGGACAGGACAACGGGGCCAACGTCCTGACTTTC. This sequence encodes CVSSPGQDNGANVLTF.

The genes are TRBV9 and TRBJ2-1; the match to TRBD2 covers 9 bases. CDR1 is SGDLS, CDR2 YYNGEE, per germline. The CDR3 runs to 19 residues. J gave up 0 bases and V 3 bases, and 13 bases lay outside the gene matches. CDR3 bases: TGTGCCAGCAGCGGAGACAAAAGCGGGAGGACCGGCTCCTACAATGAGCAGTTCTTC. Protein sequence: CASSGDKSGRTGSYNEQFF. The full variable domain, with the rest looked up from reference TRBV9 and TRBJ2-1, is DSGVTQTPKHLITATGQRVTLRCSPRSGDLSVYWYQQSLDQGLQFLIQYYNGEERAKGNILERFSAQQFPDLHSELNLSSLELGDSALYFCASSGDKSGRTGSYNEQFFGPGTRLTVL.

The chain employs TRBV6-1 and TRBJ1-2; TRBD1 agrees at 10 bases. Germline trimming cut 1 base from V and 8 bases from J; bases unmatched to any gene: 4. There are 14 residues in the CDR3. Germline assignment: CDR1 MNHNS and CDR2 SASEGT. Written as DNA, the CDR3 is TGTGCCAGCAGTGAAGGACAGGGGGCGGGAGGCTACACCTTC. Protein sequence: CASSEGQGAGGYTF.

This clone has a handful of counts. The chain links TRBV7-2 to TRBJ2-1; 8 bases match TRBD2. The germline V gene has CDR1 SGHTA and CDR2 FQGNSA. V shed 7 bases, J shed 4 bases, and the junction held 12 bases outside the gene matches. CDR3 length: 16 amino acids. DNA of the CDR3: TGTGCCAGCATACTTGATACGGGAGGGCGATACAATGAGCAGTTCTTC. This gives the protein CASILDTGGRYNEQFF.

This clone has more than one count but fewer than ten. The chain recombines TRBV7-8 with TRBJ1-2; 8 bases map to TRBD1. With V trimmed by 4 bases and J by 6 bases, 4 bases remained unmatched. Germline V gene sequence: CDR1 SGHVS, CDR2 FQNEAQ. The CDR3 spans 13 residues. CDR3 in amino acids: CASSSQGADGYTF. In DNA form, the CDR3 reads TGTGCCAGCAGCTCCCAGGGGGCGGATGGCTACACCTTC.